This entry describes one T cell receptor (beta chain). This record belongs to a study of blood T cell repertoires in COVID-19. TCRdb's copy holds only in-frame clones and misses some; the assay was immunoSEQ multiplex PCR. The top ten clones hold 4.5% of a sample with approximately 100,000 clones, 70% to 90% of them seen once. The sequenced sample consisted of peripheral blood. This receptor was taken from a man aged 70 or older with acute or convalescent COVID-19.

CDR3 nucleotides: TGTGCCAGCAGTGAAGCTAAGGGGGGGGAAGCTTTCTTT. As protein: CASSEAKGGEAFF. The V gene is TRBV2, the J gene TRBJ1-1, with D maybe TRBD1 (6 bases). Germline lookup yields CDR1 SNHLY and CDR2 FYNNEI. There are 13 residues in the CDR3. V was cut by 0 bases and J by 8 bases, with 10 bases left in between.